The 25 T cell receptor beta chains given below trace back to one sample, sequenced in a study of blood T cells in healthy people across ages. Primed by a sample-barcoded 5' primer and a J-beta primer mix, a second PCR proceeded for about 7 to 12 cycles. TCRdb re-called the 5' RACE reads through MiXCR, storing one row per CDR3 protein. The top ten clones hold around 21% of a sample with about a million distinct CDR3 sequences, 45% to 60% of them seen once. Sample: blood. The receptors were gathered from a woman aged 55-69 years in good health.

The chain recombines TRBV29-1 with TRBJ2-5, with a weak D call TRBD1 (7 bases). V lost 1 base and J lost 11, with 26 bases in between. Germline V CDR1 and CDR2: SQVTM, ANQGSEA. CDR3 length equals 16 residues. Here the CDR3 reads CSVEGKGAGSSYKQYF. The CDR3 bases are TGCAGCGTTGAAGGAAAGGGGGCGGGATCATCCTACAAGCAGTACTTC.

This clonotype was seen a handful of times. The DNA of the CDR3 is TGTGCCAGCAGCTTGGGGCTAGCGGATAGCACAGATACGCAGTATTTT. Translation gives CASSLGLADSTDTQYF. V and J are TRBV7-9 and TRBJ2-3; 7 bases align to TRBD2. Per the germline V gene, CDR1 is SEHNR and CDR2 is FQNEAQ (reference sequence). This CDR3 contains 16 residues. V lost 3 bases, J lost 0 bases, and 6 bases stayed unmatched.

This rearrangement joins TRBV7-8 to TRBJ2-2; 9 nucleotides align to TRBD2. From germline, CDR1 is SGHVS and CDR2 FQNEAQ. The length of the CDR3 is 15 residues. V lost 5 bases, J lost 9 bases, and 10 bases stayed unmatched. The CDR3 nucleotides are TGTGCCAGCAGCCCTCGGCGGGAGGGCCTAAGGGAGCTGTTTTTT. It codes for CASSPRREGLRELFF. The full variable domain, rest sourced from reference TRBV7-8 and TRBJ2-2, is GAGVSQSPRYKVAKRGQDVALRCDPISGHVSLFWYQQALGQGPEFLTYFQNEAQLDKSGLPSDRFFAERPEGSVSTLKIQRTQQEDSAVYLCASSPRREGLRELFFGEGSRLTVL.

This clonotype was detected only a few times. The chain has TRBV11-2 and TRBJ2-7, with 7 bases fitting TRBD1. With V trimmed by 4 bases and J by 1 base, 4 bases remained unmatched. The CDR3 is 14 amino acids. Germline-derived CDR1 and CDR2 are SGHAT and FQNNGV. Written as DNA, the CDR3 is TGTGCCAGCAGCTCGCTGACAGGGTCCTACGAGCAGTACTTC. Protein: CASSSLTGSYEQYF.

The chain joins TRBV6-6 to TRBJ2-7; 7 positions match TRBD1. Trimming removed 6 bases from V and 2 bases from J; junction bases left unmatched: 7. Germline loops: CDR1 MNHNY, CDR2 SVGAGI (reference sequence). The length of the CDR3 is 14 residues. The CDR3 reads CASSLDRRTYEQYF. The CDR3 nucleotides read TGTGCCAGCAGCCTGGACAGGAGAACCTACGAGCAGTACTTC.

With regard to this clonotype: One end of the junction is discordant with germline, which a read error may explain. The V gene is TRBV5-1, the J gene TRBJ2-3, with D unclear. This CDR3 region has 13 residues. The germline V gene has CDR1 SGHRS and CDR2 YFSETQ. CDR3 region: CASSLPVTDTRYF. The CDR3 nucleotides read TGCGCCAGCAGCTTGCCAGTCACAGATACGCGGTATTTT.

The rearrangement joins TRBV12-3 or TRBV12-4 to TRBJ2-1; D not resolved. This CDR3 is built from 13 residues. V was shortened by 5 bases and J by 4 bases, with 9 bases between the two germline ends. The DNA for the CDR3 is TGTGCCAGCAGTACGGTAGGGTACAATGAGCAGTTCTTC. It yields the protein CASSTVGYNEQFF.

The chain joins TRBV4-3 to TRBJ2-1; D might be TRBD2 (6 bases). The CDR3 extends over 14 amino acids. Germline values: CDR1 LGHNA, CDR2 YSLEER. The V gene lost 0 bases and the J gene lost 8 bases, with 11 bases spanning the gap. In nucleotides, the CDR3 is TGCGCCAGCAGCCAAGACACCGGGAGCGATGAGCAGTTCTTC. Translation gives CASSQDTGSDEQFF.

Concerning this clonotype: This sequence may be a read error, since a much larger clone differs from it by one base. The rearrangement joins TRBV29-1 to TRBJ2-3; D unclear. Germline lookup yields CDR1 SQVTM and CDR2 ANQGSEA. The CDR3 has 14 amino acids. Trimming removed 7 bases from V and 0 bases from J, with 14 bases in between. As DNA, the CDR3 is TGCAGCGCCATCGACCTGGGGAGCACAGATACGCAGTATTTT. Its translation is CSAIDLGSTDTQYF.

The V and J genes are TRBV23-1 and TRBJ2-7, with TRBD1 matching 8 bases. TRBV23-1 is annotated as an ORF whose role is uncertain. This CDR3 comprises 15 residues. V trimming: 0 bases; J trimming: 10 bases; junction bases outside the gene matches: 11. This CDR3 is CASSQSCGQGETQYF. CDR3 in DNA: TGCGCCAGCAGTCAATCGTGCGGACAGGGAGAAACCCAGTACTTC.

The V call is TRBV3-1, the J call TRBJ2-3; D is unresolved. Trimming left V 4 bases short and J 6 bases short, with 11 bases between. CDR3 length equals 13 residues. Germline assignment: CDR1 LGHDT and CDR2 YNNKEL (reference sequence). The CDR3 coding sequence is TGTGCCAGCAGCCGCGAAAATGTGGATACGCAGTATTTT. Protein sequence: CASSRENVDTQYF.

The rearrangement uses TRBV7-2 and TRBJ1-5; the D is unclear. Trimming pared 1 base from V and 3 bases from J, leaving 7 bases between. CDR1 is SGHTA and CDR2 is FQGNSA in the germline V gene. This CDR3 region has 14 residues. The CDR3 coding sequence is TGTGCCAGCAGCTTAGGTGGATTCAATCAGCCCCAGCATTTT. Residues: CASSLGGFNQPQHF.

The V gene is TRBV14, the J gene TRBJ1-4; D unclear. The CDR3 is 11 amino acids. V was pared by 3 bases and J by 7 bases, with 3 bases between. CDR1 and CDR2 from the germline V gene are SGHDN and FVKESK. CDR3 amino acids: CASSQVEKLFF. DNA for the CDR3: TGTGCCAGCAGCCAGGTTGAAAAACTGTTTTTT.

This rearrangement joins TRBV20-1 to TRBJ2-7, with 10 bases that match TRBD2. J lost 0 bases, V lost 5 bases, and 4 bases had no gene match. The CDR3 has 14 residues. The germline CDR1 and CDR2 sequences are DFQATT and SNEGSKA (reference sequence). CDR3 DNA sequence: TGCAGTGCTCTTAAGCGGGAGGGCTCCTACGAGCAGTACTTC. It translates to CSALKREGSYEQYF.

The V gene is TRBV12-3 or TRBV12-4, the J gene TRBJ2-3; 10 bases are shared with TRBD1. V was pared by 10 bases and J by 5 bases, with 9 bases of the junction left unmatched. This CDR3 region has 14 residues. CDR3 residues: CAITPTGGVDTQYF. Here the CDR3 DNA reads TGTGCCATAACACCGACAGGGGGCGTAGATACGCAGTATTTT.

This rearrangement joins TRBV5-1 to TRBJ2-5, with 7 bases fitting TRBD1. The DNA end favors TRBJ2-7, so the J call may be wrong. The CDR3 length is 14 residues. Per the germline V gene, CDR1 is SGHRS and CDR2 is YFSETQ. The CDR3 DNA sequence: TGCGCCAGCACCCCCGGAAGGGGGCGATACGAGCAGTACTTC. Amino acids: CASTPGRGRYEQYF.

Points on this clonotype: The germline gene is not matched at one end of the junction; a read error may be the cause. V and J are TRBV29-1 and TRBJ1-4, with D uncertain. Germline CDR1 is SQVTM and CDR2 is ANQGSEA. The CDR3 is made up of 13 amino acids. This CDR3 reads CSVGGGPNERLFF. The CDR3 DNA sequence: TGCAGCGTTGGGGGTGGCCCTAATGAAAGACTGTTTTTT.

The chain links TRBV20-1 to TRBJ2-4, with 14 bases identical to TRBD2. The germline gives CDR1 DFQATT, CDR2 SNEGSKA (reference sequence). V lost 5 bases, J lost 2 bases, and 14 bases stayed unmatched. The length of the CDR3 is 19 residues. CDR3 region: CSAESPGLAGVWSKNIQYF. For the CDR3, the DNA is TGCAGTGCTGAGTCACCGGGACTAGCGGGAGTGTGGTCCAAAAACATTCAGTACTTC.

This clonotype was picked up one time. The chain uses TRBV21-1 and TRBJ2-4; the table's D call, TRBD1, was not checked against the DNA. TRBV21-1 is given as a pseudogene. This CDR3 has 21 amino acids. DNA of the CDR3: TGTGCCAGCAGCAAAGTCAACCGCTCGCCGCCATCGAGGGGGCTCGCGAACATTCAGTACTTC. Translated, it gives CASSKVNRSPPSRGLANIQYF.

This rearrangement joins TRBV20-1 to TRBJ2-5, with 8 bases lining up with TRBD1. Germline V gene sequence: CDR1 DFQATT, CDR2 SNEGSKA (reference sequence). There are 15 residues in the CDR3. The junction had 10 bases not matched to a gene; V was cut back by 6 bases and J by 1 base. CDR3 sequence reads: CSARFPGQGQETQYF. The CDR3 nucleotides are TGCAGTGCCCGTTTCCCAGGACAGGGCCAAGAGACCCAGTACTTC.

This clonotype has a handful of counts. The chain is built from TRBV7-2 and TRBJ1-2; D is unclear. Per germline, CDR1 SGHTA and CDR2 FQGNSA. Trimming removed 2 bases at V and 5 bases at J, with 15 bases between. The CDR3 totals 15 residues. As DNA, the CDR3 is TGTGCCAGCAGCTTACTGGGCAGGTCGGGATATGGCTACACCTTC. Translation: CASSLLGRSGYGYTF.

The DNA of the CDR3 is TGCGTGACCGGGCGAAGGGGGAACTATGGCTACACCTTC. This translates into CVTGRRGNYGYTF. V gene TRBV20-1 combines with J gene TRBJ1-2, with a tentative D call TRBD1 (6 bases). The CDR3 runs 13 residues. CDR1 and CDR2 (germline): DFQATT, SNEGSKA (reference sequence).

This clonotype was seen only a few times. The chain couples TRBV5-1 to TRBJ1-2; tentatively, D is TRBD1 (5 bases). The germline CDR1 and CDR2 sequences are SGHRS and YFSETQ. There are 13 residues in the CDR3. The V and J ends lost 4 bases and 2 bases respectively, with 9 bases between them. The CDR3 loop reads CASSPRDNYGYTF. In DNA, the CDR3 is TGCGCCAGCAGCCCGCGGGACAACTATGGCTACACCTTC.

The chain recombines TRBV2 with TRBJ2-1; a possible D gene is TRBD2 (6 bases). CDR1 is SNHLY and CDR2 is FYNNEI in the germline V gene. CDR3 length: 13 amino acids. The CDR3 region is CVATGLWAGEQFF. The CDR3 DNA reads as TGTGTCGCTACGGGACTCTGGGCAGGCGAGCAGTTCTTC.

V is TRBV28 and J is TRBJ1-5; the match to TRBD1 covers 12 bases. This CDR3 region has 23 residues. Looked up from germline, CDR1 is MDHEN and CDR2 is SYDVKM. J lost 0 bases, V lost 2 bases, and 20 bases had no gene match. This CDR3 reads CASSLIEGQGAQRGNYSNQPQHF. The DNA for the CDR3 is TGTGCCAGCAGTTTAATTGAGGGACAGGGGGCCCAAAGGGGTAATTATAGCAATCAGCCCCAGCATTTT. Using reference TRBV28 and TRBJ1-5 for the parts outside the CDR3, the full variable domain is DVKVTQSSRYLVKRTGEKVFLECVQDMDHENMFWYRQDPGLGLRLIYFSYDVKMKEKGDIPEGYSVSREKKERFSLILESASTNQTSMYLCASSLIEGQGAQRGNYSNQPQHFGDGTRLSIL.